This T cell receptor (beta chain) was observed in a study of blood T cell repertoires in COVID-19. Study details: Some COVID-19 samples were acute and others convalescent; all came from the United States, Italy and Spain.

As handled by the study authors: It was from reference gene primer amplification that nucleated cell counts were estimated. This table comes from immunoSEQ multiplex PCR, and its TCRdb copy is limited to in-frame clones, with some not included. V, J and clone size derive from that table, while D and trimming were established from the DNA sequence. The sample records under 350,000 clones, 80% to 90% being singletons. Germline CDR1 MNHEY, CDR2 SMNVEV (reference sequence). J gave up 3 bases and V 2 bases, and 4 bases lay outside the gene matches. This CDR3 spans 16 amino acids. Cohort assignment relied on participant-reported clinical history.

The chain joins TRBV27 to TRBJ1-3; TRBD1 matches at 10 bases. This clonotype originated in a woman aged 35 to 49 with acute COVID-19. The specimen sequenced was PBMCs or T cells enriched from blood (not recorded which). CDR3: CASSLTWTGGGNTIYF. CDR3 nucleotides: TGTGCCAGCAGTTTAACCTGGACAGGGGGTGGAAACACCATATATTTT.